This TCR beta chain comes out of a study of blood T cells in healthy people across ages (dated by TCRdb to about 2015). In the study overall: In model experiments, template switching captured about one uniquely barcoded TCR beta cDNA molecule for every two T cells. Donors were grouped into four age groups: young (average roughly 15 years), middle-aged (about 40), aged (around 62) and long-lived (around 80). Using the same blood draw, the study looked at two additional independent replicas of 1 million unique cDNA reads for two donors, one aged 18 to 29 and the other aged 80 or older. Donors of different ages were randomly distributed across sequencing lanes to avoid experimental bias. To track age-related changes in TCR beta repertoire diversity, the study relied on deep sequencing normalized with unique cDNA molecular identifiers. Points the paper makes about the study in general: There was a strong correlation between observed TCR beta diversity and the percentage of naive T cells measured by flow cytometry. Conclusive comparison of naive and antigen-experienced compartments was prevented by the profiling of bulk unsorted PBMCs. Estimates of total diversity based on one million sequenced T cells were considered lower bounds and underestimates. Observed TCR beta diversity per million T cells fell roughly linearly with age, and a significant reduction was already apparent by age roughly 41. Compared with the aged group, more naive CD4+ T cells, fewer expanded clones and increased TCR diversity were shown by the long-lived group, suggesting age selection. Because the CMV infection status of the donors was unknown, age-related changes in expanded clonotypes may potentially have been confounded.

Library method: 5' RACE. The sequencer listed for this sample is Illumina HiSeq 2500. A second PCR of roughly 6 to 11 cycles was run with a J-beta primer mix and a sample-barcoded 5' primer. A template-switch 5' adaptor carrying 12 random nucleotides introduced a unique molecular identifier onto each TCR beta cDNA molecule. At least 2.5 million CDR3-containing paired-end reads were obtained from each sample. All of the RNA was converted into first-strand cDNA using the Mint cDNA synthesis kit, with a TRBC-specific oligonucleotide serving as the primer. All cDNA was treated with uracil-DNA glycosylase and then went through a first 18-cycle PCR with the universal primers M1SS and BC2_uni_R. The study's own analysis went as follows. Normalization of each sample was performed by random selection of 1 million high-quality reads, each carrying a distinct molecular identifier. Instead of being binned into consensus sequences, reads with shared molecular identifiers were discarded. MiTCR, with a Q25 quality threshold and the strictest error-elimination algorithm, was used for CDR3 identification, clonotype clustering and error correction. A nonparametric unseen species model using Euler transformation provided a lower-bound estimate of total TCR beta diversity. Using fastp at Q25 and MiXCR, TCRdb reprocessed the public reads and kept productive beta chains. Rows are combined by CDR3 protein, so each entry shows the most common genes and DNA. The V and J calls follow TCRdb's processing rather than the paper's. Here the sample has under 2 million distinct CDR3 sequences; 34% occur a single time. The leading ten clones occupy about 11% of the sample.

From the cysteine through the phenylalanine, the CDR3 covers 16 amino acids. The retained sequence is limited to the CDR3, 48 bases, with the frame set at the first base. According to the germline V gene, CDR1 reads SGHTA and CDR2 reads FQGNSA. As to this clonotype: Its specific antigen is unknown. This could be a read error, since a much larger clone is one nucleotide away.

The roughly 39 donors, aged about 6 to 95 years, were systemically healthy Caucasian individuals from Russia. Each donor gave roughly 9 milliliters of peripheral blood, drawn into EDTA-treated Vacutainer tubes. Ficoll-Paque density-gradient centrifugation was used to isolate PBMCs, with at least 6.5 million per sample. Total RNA was extracted from PBMCs with Trizol reagent, with at least 6 micrograms obtained per sample. For every donor, an aliquot of PBMCs went through flow cytometry to measure the percentages of naive CD45RAhigh/CD27high T cells. The TCR comes from a woman between 25 and 40 years old in good health. Material: blood. The rearranged segments are TRBV7-2 and TRBJ2-3, and perhaps TRBD2 as D gene, on 6 matching bases. The bases are TGTGCCAGCAGCACGGGACTCCACTTAAGCACAGAGACGCAGTATTTT. This sequence encodes CASSTGLHLSTETQYF.